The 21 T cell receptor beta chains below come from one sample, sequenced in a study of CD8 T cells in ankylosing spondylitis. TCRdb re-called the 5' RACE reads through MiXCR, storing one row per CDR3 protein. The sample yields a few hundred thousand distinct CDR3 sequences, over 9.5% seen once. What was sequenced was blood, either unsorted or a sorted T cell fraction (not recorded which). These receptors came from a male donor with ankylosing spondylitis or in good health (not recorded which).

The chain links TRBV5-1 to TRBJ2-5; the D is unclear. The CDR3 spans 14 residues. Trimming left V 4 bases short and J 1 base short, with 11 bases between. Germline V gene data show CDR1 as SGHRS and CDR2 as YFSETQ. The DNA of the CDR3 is TGCGCCAGCAGCCCAGGTGTTGCCCAAGAGACCCAGTACTTC. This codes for CASSPGVAQETQYF.

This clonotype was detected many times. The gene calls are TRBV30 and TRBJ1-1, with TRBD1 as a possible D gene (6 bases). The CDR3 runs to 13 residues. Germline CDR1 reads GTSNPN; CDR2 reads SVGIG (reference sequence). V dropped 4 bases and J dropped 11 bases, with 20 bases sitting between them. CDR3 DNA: TGTGCCTGGACCATGAGGAGTGGGGGCTACGCTTTCTTT. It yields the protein CAWTMRSGGYAFF.

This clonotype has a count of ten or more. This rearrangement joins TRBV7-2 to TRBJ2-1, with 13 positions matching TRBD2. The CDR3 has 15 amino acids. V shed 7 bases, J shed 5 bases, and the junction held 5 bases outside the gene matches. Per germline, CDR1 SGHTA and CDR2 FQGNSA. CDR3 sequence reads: CASTLGTSGDNEQFF. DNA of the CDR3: TGTGCCAGCACCTTGGGGACTAGCGGGGACAATGAGCAGTTCTTC.

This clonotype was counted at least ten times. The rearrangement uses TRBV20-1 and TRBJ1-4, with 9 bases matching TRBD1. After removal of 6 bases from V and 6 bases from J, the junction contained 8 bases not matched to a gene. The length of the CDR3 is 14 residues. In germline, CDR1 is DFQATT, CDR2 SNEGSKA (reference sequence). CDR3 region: CSAEPGQGDEKLFF. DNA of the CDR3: TGCAGTGCGGAGCCGGGACAGGGCGATGAAAAACTGTTTTTT.

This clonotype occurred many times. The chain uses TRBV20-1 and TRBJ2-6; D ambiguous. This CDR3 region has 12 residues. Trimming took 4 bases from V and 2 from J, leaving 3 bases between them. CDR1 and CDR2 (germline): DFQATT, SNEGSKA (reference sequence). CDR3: CSATTGANVLTF. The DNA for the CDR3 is TGCAGTGCTACGACTGGGGCCAACGTCCTGACTTTC.

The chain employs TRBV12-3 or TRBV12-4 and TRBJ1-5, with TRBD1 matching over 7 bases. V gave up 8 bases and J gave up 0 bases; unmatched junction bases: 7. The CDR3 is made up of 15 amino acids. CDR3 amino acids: CASRAGGDSNQPQHF. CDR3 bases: TGTGCCAGCCGCGCAGGGGGGGATAGCAATCAGCCCCAGCATTTT.

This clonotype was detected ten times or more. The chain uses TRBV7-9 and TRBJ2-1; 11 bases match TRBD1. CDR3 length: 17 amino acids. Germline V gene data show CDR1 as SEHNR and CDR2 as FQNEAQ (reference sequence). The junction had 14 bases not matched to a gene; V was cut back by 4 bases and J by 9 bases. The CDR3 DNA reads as TGTGCCAGCAGCTCGGCGGAGAAGGACAGGGGGCTAACTGAGCAGTTCTTC. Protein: CASSSAEKDRGLTEQFF.

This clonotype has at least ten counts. CDR3: CSATSGAANTGELFF. The CDR3 coding sequence is TGCAGTGCTACTAGCGGTGCCGCGAACACCGGGGAGCTGTTTTTT. The rearrangement uses TRBV20-1 and TRBJ2-2; 7 bases map to TRBD2. Trimming at V came to 4 bases and at J to 0 bases, leaving 5 bases not matched to a gene. This CDR3 is 15 amino acids long. The germline gives CDR1 DFQATT, CDR2 SNEGSKA (reference sequence).

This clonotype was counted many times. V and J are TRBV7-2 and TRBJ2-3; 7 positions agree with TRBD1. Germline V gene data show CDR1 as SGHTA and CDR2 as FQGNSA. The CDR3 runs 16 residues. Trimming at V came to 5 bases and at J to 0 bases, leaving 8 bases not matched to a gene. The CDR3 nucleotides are TGTGCCAGCAGCCGCCGGGACAGCATTAGCACAGATACGCAGTATTTT. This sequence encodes CASSRRDSISTDTQYF.

The CDR3 is CASSFTIEYQETQYF. DNA of the CDR3: TGTGCCAGCAGTTTTACGATTGAGTACCAAGAGACCCAGTACTTC. The chain combines TRBV12-3 or TRBV12-4 with TRBJ2-5; D remains ambiguous. The CDR3 is 15 amino acids. Trimming removed 3 bases at V and 0 bases at J, with 11 bases between.

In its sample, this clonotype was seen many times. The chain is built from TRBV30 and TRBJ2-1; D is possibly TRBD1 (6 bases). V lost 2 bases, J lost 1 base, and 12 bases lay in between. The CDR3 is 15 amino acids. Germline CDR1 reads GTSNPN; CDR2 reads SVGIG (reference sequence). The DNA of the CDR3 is TGTGCCTGGAGTCGGTTGGGGGCTTCCTACAATGAGCAGTTCTTC. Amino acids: CAWSRLGASYNEQFF.

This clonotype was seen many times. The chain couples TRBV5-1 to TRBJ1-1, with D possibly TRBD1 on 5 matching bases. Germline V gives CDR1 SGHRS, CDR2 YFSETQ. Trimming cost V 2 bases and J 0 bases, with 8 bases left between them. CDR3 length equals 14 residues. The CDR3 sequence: CASSFDSVNTEAFF. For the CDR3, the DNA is TGCGCCAGCAGCTTTGACAGCGTGAACACTGAAGCTTTCTTT.

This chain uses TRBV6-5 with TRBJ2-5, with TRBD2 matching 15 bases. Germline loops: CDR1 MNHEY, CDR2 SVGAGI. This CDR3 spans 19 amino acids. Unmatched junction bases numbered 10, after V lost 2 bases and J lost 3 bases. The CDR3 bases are TGTGCCAGCAGTTACCCCACGAAGGGACTAGCGGGGGGAAAAGAGACCCAGTACTTC. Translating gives CASSYPTKGLAGGKETQYF.

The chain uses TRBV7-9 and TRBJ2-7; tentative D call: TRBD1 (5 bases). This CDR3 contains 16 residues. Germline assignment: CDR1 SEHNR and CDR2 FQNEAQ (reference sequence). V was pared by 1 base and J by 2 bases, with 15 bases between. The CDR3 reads CASSLERQIHPYEQYF. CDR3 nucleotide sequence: TGTGCCAGCAGCTTAGAGAGACAGATTCATCCCTACGAGCAGTACTTC. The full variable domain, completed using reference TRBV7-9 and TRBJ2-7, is DTGVSQNPRHKITKRGQNVTFRCDPISEHNRLYWYRQTLGQGPEFLTYFQNEAQLEKSRLLSDRFSAERPKGSFSTLEIQRTEQGDSAMYLCASSLERQIHPYEQYFGPGTRLTVT.

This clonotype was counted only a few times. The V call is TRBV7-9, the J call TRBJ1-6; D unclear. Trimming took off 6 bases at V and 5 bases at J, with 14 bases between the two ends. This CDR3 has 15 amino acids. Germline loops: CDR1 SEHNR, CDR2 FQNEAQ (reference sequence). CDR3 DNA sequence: TGTGCCAGCAGTGGAAGGGTAGTTGATAATTCACCCCTCCACTTT. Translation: CASSGRVVDNSPLHF.

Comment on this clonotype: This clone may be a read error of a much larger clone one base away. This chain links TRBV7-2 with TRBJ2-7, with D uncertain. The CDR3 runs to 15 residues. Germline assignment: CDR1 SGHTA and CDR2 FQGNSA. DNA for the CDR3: TGTGCCAGCATCTTAAGTGCAGGAACATCTAATGAGCAGTACTTC. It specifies CASILSAGTSNEQYF.

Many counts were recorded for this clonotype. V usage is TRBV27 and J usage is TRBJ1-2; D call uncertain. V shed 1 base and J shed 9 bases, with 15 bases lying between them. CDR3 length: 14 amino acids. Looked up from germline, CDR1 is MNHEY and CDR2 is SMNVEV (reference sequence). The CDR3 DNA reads TGTGCCAGCAGTTTATTAGGTGAGGAGGGAAGCTACACCTTC. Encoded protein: CASSLLGEEGSYTF.

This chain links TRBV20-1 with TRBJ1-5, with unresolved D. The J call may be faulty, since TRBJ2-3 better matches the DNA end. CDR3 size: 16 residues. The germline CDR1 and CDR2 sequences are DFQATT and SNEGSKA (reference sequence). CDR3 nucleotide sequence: TGCAGTGCTCTGAAGGACCTTGCAGCCCGCAATCAGCCCCAGTATTTT. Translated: CSALKDLAARNQPQYF.

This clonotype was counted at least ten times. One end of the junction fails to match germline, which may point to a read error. The CDR3 DNA sequence: TGTGCTAGCAGCTTGGACAGGGGAGGTACCGGGGAGCTGTTTTTT. This translates into CASSLDRGGTGELFF. This sequence joins TRBV7-7 and TRBJ2-2, with TRBD1 identical over 9 bases. The CDR3 loop spans 15 amino acids. Germline CDR1 and CDR2: SSHAT and FNYEAQ (reference sequence).

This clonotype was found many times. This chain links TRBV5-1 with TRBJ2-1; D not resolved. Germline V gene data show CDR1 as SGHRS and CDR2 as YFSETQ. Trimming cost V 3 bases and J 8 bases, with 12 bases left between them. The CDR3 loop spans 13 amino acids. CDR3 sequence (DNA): TGCGCCAGCAGCTCGATCGGTGGATATGAGCAGTTCTTC. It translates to CASSSIGGYEQFF.

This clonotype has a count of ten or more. The CDR3 coding sequence is TGTGCCAGCTCTCAAGAAACAGGGGGTTCACAGCCCCAGCATTTT. It is translated as CASSQETGGSQPQHF. The chain uses TRBV18 and TRBJ1-5; 8 bases line up with TRBD1. The germline V gene encodes CDR1 KGHSH and CDR2 LQKENI. This CDR3 contains 15 residues. J gave up 7 bases and V 6 bases, and 11 bases lay outside the gene matches.